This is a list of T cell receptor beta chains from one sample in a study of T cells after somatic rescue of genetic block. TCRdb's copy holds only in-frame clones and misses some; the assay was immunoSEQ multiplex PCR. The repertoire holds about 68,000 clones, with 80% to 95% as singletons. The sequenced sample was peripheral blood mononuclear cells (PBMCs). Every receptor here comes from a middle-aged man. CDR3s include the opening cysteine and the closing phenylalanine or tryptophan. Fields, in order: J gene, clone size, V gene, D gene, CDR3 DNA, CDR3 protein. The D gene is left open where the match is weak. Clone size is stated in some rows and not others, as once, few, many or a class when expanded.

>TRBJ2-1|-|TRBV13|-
TGTGCCAGCAGCTTAGGGCAGGGAAGGGTCAATGAGCAGTTCTTC
CASSLGQGRVNEQFF
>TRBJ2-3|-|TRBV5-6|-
TGTGCCAGCAGCTTGACTGGTCAGGGACTGGATACGCAGTATTTT
CASSLTGQGLDTQYF
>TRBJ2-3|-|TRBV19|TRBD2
TGTGCCGGAACTAGCGAGGTTTCAGATACGCAGTATTTT
CAGTSEVSDTQYF
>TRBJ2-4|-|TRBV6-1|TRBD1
TGTGCCAGCAGCGCCGGGACAGGGAAAAACATTCAGTACTTC
CASSAGTGKNIQYF
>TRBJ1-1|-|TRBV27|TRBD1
TGTGCCAGCAGACCCGGGACAGGGGGGAACACTGAAGCTTTCTTT
CASRPGTGGNTEAFF
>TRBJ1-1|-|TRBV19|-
TGTGCCAGTAACACACCAGGGGTGAGGACTGAAGCTTTCTTT
CASNTPGVRTEAFF
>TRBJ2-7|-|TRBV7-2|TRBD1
TGTGCCAGCAGCGTAACAGGGGGCTTCTCGTACGAGCAGTACTTC
CASSVTGGFSYEQYF
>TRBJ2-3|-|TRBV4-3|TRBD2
TGCGCCAGCAGCCATAGAATAGCGGGAGGGCCCCTCACAGATACGCAGTATTTT
CASSHRIAGGPLTDTQYF
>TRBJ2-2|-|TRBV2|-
TGTGCCAGCAAATACACTAACACCGGGGAGCTGTTTTTT
CASKYTNTGELFF
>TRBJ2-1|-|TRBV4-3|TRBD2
TGCGCCAGCAGCCAAGTTAATCTAGCGGCGGGGGAGCAGTTCTTC
CASSQVNLAAGEQFF
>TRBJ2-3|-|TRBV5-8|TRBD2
TGTGCCAGCAGCTTAACTAGCGGGGGGAAAACGCAGTATTTT
CASSLTSGGKTQYF
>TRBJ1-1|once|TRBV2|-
TGTGCCAGCAGCTTGGGGGCGGAGACTGAAGCTTTCTTT
CASSLGAETEAFF
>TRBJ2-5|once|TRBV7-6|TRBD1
TGTGCCAGCAGCGTCGGGACAGGGTACCAAGAGACCCAGTACTTC
CASSVGTGYQETQYF
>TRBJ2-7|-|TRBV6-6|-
TGTGCCAGCAGTTACCCCGCTCGTGGGAGGTACGAGCAGTACTTC
CASSYPARGRYEQYF
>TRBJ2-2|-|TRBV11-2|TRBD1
TGTGCCAGCAGCAGGACAGGACACACCGGGGAGCTGTTTTTT
CASSRTGHTGELFF
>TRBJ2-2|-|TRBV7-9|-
TGTGCCAGCATCCCGGTCTTTCGGAGTAGCACCGGGGAGCTGTTTTTT
CASIPVFRSSTGELFF
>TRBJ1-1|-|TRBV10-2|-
TGCGCCAGCAGTGGTGGTGAAGCTTTCTTT
CASSGGEAFF
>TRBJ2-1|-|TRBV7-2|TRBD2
TGTGCCAGCAGCTTAGTGTGGACTAGCGGCTACAATGAGCAGTTCTTC
CASSLVWTSGYNEQFF
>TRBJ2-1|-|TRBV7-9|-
TGTGCCAGCAGCTTAGTTTCAGAGGGAGATGAGCAGTTCTTC
CASSLVSEGDEQFF
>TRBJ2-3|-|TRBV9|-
TGTGCCAGCAGCCCGGGTGGGGGCCCAGATACGCAGTATTTT
CASSPGGGPDTQYF
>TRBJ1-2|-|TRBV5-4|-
TGTGCCAGCAGCTTTTCCGGGAACTATGGCTACACCTTC
CASSFSGNYGYTF
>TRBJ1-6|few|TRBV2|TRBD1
TGTGTCTCGACAGGGCGGTCCTATAATTCACCCCTCCACTTT
CVSTGRSYNSPLHF
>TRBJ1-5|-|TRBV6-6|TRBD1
TGTGCCAGCAGTCGGGACAGTTATCAGCCCCAGCATTTT
CASSRDSYQPQHF
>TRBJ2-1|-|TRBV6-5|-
TGTGCCAGCAATCGATTTGTGGACGGTGAGCAGTTCTTC
CASNRFVDGEQFF
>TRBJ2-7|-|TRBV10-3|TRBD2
TGTGCCATCAGGGGCCCCACTAGCGGGCGTGGGGACGAGCAGTACTTC
CAIRGPTSGRGDEQYF
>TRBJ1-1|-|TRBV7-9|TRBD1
TGTGCCACCTACCCCGGACAGGAGAACACTGAAGCTTTCTTT
CATYPGQENTEAFF
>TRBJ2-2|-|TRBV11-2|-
TGTGCCAGCAGCGGAGGGCCCGTAGGGGAGCTGTTTTTT
CASSGGPVGELFF
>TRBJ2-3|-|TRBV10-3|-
TGTGCCATCAGTGAGTCAGGAGATACGCAGTATTTT
CAISESGDTQYF
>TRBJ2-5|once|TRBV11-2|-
TGTGCCAGCAGCTTTTCCTCCCAAGAGACCCAGTACTTC
CASSFSSQETQYF
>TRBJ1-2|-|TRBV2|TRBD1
TGTGCCAGCAGAGGGGACAGGGGGACACAAAACTATGGCTACACCTTC
CASRGDRGTQNYGYTF
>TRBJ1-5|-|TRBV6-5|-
TGTGCCAGCAGTCTCGATCAGCCCCAGCATTTT
CASSLDQPQHF
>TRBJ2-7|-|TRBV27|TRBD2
TGTGCCAGCAGTCCTACTAGCGGAAGGGGTGAGGAGCAGTACTTC
CASSPTSGRGEEQYF
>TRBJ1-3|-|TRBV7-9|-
TGTGCCAGCAGCTTAGGGGGCTCTGGAAACACCATATATTTT
CASSLGGSGNTIYF
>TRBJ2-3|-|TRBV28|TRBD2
TGTGCCAGCAGTCCCCGGGGAGGGAGTGTCCAGGCTACGCAGTATTTT
CASSPRGGSVQATQYF
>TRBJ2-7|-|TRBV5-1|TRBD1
TGCGCCAGCAGCTTGGTAACCGGGACAGGGGGCGGCGAGCAGCACTTC
CASSLVTGTGGGEQHF